This T cell receptor beta chain is from a study of Ad26.COV2.S vaccination and SARS-CoV-2 variants. The CDR3 is 15 residues long. V was cut by 2 bases and J by 6 bases, with 13 bases left in between. The germline V gene has CDR1 SGHTA and CDR2 FQGNSA. In its sample, this clone was seen once. Measured with immunoSEQ multiplex PCR; TCRdb has only the in-frame clones, and not every one. The table includes more than 350,000 clones, about 93% detected once. Treatment given: around 19 received Ad26.COV2.S at low or high dose, single or two shots; about 5 received placebo; per-sample allocation not given. At day 63 after the first vaccine or placebo injection, samples were drawn.

The chain links TRBV7-2 to TRBJ2-2; TRBD1 might be the D (5 bases). The clonotype originates from a person aged 18-65 years who received the Ad26.COV2.S COVID-19 vaccine or a placebo. The specimen comprised peripheral blood, sampled in a trial of Ad26.COV2.S vaccine versus placebo. CDR3 bases: TGTGCCAGCAGCTTATCTGGCAGGGTATCCGGGGAGCTGTTTTTT. Translating it yields CASSLSGRVSGELFF.